A selection of T cell receptor beta chains follows, all from one sample in a study of blood T cell repertoires in COVID-19. Generated by immunoSEQ multiplex PCR, the TCRdb table keeps only in-frame clones and is missing some. This sample yields hundreds of thousands of clones, of which around 84% are seen a single time; 1% to 1.5% belongs to the top ten. Sequencing used peripheral blood. All receptors derive from an older man with acute or convalescent COVID-19. CDR3s include the opening cysteine and the closing phenylalanine or tryptophan. Each record gives: J gene, clone size, V gene, D gene, CDR3 length, CDR3 DNA, CDR3 protein. A D gene is named only where the DNA matches it firmly. Expanded clones are given a class, and other clones once, few, many or no size at all.

>TRBJ2-6|-|TRBV6-7|-|17
TGTGCCAGCAGTTACTCGCGTCATCTTTCTGGGGCCAACGTCCTGACTTTC
CASSYSRHLSGANVLTF
>TRBJ1-5|few|TRBV7-2|TRBD1|17
TGTGCCAGCAGCTTAAGGTATCGGGGGACAGGATCTCAGCCCCAGCATTTT
CASSLRYRGTGSQPQHF
>TRBJ2-5|-|TRBV7-9|-|14
TGTGCCAGCAGCTTTACAGGGTCGTCGGAGACCCAGTACTTC
CASSFTGSSETQYF
>TRBJ1-2|-|TRBV4-1|-|15
TGCGCCAGCAGCCAAGAGTGGAGGGGATACTATGGCTACACCTTC
CASSQEWRGYYGYTF
>TRBJ2-2|-|TRBV5-1|TRBD1|14
TGCGCCAGCAGTCAGGACAGGGACACCGGGGAGCTGTTTTTT
CASSQDRDTGELFF
>TRBJ2-1|-|TRBV7-8|-|14
TGTGCCAGCAGCCCTGCCCGCAGGTACAATGAGCAGTTCTTC
CASSPARRYNEQFF
>TRBJ2-7|-|TRBV6-5|-|13
TGTGCCAGCAGAGACACAGGGAATGACGAGCAGTACTTC
CASRDTGNDEQYF
>TRBJ2-3|-|TRBV6-2/TRBV6-3|TRBD1|16
TGTGCCAGCAGTTACTCGGGACAGGGGGTTAAAGATACGCAGTATTTT
CASSYSGQGVKDTQYF
>TRBJ1-1|-|TRBV7-2|-|14
TGTGCCAGCAGCACCCACGGGTCGAACACTGAAGCTTTCTTT
CASSTHGSNTEAFF
>TRBJ2-1|once|TRBV12-2|-|16
TGTGCAAGTCGCTGTGGGACAGGGCGCCCCTACAATGAGCAGTTCTTC
CASRCGTGRPYNEQFF
>TRBJ2-5|-|TRBV28|TRBD1|15
TGTGCCAGCAGCCGCCCCGGACAGGGCCAAGAGACCCAGTACTTC
CASSRPGQGQETQYF
>TRBJ1-1|-|TRBV28|-|13
TGTGCCAGCAGTGACAGTAGGAACACTGAAGCTTTCTTT
CASSDSRNTEAFF
>TRBJ2-1|once|TRBV6-5|-|15
TGTGCCAGCAGTCCCTGGACTGATCCCTACAATGAGCAGTTCTTC
CASSPWTDPYNEQFF
>TRBJ1-2|few|TRBV6-5|-|14
TGTGCCAGCCGGCCGAGGGTGGAAGTGCATGGCTACACCTTC
CASRPRVEVHGYTF
>TRBJ1-1|-|TRBV7-9|-|14
TGTGCCAGCAGCTTAACTGGGGAGGGGACTGAAGCTTTCTTT
CASSLTGEGTEAFF
>TRBJ2-2|-|TRBV19|TRBD2|14
TGTGCCAGTAATCCGGGACTAGGAGCCGGGGAGCTGTTTTTT
CASNPGLGAGELFF
>TRBJ1-5|-|TRBV4-3|-|14
TGCGCCAGCAGCCCAGATAACAGGGATCAGCCCCAGCATTTT
CASSPDNRDQPQHF
>TRBJ2-7|-|TRBV5-8|-|13
TGTGCCAGCAGCTTGGGGCCCACCTACGAGCAGTACTTC
CASSLGPTYEQYF
>TRBJ2-7|-|TRBV6-2/TRBV6-3|-|15
TGTGCCAGCAGTTTATCGAGCGGAGGTACTACCCAGCAGTACTTC
CASSLSSGGTTQQYF
>TRBJ2-7|-|TRBV18|TRBD1|15
TGTGCCAGCTCACCACCGGGACAGGGCGGCTACGAGCAGTACTTC
CASSPPGQGGYEQYF
>TRBJ1-5|-|TRBV7-2|TRBD1|15
TGTGCCAGCAGACTCACAGGGGGCGGTTGGCAGCCCCAGCATTTT
CASRLTGGGWQPQHF
>TRBJ2-3|many|TRBV19|-|12
TGTGCCAGTAGTATGTCGGGGGATACGCAGTATTTT
CASSMSGDTQYF
>TRBJ2-5|-|TRBV28|-|16
TGTGCCAGCAGTGTGGGAGGCAGTTCGTTAGTAGAGACCCAGTACTTC
CASSVGGSSLVETQYF
>TRBJ1-4|-|TRBV7-9|TRBD1|17
TGTGCCAGCAGCTTAGGACAGGGGAGGGACCTTAATGAAAAACTGTTTTTT
CASSLGQGRDLNEKLFF
>TRBJ1-6|once|TRBV4-1|-|15
TGCGCCAGCAGCCAAGCATTCCAGGGAAATTCACCCCTCCACTTT
CASSQAFQGNSPLHF
>TRBJ2-3|-|TRBV27|-|15
TGTGCCAGCAGTTTAAATCGGGCGGACGGGGGTACGCAGTATTTT
CASSLNRADGGTQYF
>TRBJ1-5|many|TRBV7-2|-|16
TGTGCCAGCAGCTTGCAAGGCAGGATGGGCAATCAGCCCCAGCATTTT
CASSLQGRMGNQPQHF
>TRBJ2-7|-|TRBV7-9|-|12
TGTGCCTCGGGCGGAGGGACCTACGAGCAGTACTTC
CASGGGTYEQYF
>TRBJ2-3|-|TRBV27|-|15
TGTGCCAGCAGTCCCGACAGACCTTACACAGATACGCAGTATTTT
CASSPDRPYTDTQYF
>TRBJ2-7|once|TRBV5-1|-|15
TGCGCCAGCAGCTTGGGGGGCCCTAGCTCCTACGAGCAGTACTTC
CASSLGGPSSYEQYF
>TRBJ2-7|-|TRBV28|TRBD2|16
TGTGCCAGCAGTCCACCTTATCAAACTAGCGGTTACGAGCAGTACTTC
CASSPPYQTSGYEQYF